This T cell receptor beta chain was identified in a study of shared clonotypes between healthy human individuals. Sorted-subset replicate PCR reactions contained 200 ng DNA, corresponding to tens of thousands of T cell genomes. Profiled with immunoSEQ multiplex PCR; TCRdb holds only in-frame clones, not every one. The profile shows some 2.1 million clones, roughly 95% of them singletons. Naive CD8 cells lacked CD45RO, underwent positive selection for CCR7 and left out terminally differentiated effector memory CD45RA+ cells. Healthy adults negative for HIV, lacking recent acute infections or vaccinations, served as donors. This CDR3 is 16 amino acids long. V dropped 3 bases and J dropped 3; count of bases not matched to a gene: 10. The germline V gene has CDR1 MDHEN and CDR2 SYDVKM.

This receptor was obtained from a man aged 18 to 30 in good health. Some clones in this sample may be carry-over from other donors' samples. Sequencing used naive CD8+ T cells from PBMCs. This chain connects TRBV28 to TRBJ2-7; TRBD2 matches at 8 bases. The CDR3 nucleotides read TGTGCCAGCAGTTTGCCCTCTAGCGGGTTAAGCTACGAGCAGTACTTC. Its translation is CASSLPSSGLSYEQYF.